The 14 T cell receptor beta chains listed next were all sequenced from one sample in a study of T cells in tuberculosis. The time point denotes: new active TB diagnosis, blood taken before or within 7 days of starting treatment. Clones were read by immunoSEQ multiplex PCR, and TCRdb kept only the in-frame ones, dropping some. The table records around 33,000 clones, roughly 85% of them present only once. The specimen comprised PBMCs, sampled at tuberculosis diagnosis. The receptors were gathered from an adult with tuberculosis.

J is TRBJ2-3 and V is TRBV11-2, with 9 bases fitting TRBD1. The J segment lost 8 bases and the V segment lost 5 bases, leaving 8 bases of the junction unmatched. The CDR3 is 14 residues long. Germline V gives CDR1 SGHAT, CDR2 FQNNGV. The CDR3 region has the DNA TGTGCCAGCAGCACGGGACAGGGTATTGTTACGCAGTATTTT. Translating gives CASSTGQGIVTQYF. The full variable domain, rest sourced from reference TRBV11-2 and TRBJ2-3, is EAGVAQSPRYKIIEKRQSVAFWCNPISGHATLYWYQQILGQGPKLLIQFQNNGVVDDSQLPKDRFSAERLKGVDSTLKIQPAKLEDSAVYLCASSTGQGIVTQYFGPGTRLTVL.

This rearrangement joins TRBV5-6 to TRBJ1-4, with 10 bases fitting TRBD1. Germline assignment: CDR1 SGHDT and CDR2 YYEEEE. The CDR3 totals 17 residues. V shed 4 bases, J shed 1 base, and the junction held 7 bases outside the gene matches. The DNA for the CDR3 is TGTGCCAGCAGCGGCGGGACAGGGGTCGGAACTAATGAAAAACTGTTTTTT. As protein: CASSGGTGVGTNEKLFF.

This CDR3 reads CASSAYGTGTKLNEQFF. CDR3 bases: TGTGCCAGCAGTGCTTACGGGACAGGGACAAAGCTCAATGAGCAGTTCTTC. This chain joins TRBV6-4 and TRBJ2-1; TRBD1 matches at 9 bases. The CDR3 has 17 amino acids. Per the germline V gene, CDR1 is MRHNA and CDR2 is SNTAGT. V shed 4 bases, J shed 6 bases, and the junction held 13 bases outside the gene matches.

The CDR3 spells CASSPRQGVDTQYF. The CDR3 DNA reads as TGTGCCAGCTCACCAAGGCAGGGGGTAGATACGCAGTATTTT. The gene calls are TRBV18 and TRBJ2-3; 7 nucleotides align to TRBD1. Germline CDR1 is KGHSH and CDR2 is LQKENI. V shed 2 bases and J 5 bases; nucleotides not matched to a gene: 4. The CDR3 has 14 amino acids.

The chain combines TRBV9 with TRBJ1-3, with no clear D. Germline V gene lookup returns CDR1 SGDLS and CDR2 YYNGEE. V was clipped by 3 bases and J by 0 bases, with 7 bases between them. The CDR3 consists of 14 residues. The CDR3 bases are TGTGCCAGCAGCGAGGAGTCCTCTGGAAACACCATATATTTT. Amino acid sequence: CASSEESSGNTIYF.

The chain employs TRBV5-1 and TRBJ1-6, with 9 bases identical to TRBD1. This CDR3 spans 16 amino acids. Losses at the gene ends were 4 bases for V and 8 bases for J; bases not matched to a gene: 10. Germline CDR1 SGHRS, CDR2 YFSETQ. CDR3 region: CASSPGTGTGYSPLHF. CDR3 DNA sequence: TGCGCCAGCAGCCCGGGGACAGGGACAGGATATTCACCCCTCCACTTT.

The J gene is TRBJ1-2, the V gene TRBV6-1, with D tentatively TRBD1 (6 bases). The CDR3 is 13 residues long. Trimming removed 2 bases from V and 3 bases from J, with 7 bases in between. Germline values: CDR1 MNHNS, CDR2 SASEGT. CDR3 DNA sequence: TGTGCCAGCAGTGAAAACAGGGACTATGGCTACACCTTC. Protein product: CASSENRDYGYTF.

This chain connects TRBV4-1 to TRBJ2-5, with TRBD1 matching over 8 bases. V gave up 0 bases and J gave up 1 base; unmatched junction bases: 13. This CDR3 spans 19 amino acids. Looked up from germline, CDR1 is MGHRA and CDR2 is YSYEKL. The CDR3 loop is CASSQDSPDRVDIQETQYF. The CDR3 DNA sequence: TGCGCCAGCAGCCAAGATTCCCCGGACAGGGTGGACATCCAAGAGACCCAGTACTTC.

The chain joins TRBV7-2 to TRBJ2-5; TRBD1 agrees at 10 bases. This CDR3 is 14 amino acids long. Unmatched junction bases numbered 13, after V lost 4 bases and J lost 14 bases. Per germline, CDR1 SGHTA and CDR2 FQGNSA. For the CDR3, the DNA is TGTGCCAGCAGCTACGACAGGGGGCGCATGTGGCTTTACTTC. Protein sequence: CASSYDRGRMWLYF.

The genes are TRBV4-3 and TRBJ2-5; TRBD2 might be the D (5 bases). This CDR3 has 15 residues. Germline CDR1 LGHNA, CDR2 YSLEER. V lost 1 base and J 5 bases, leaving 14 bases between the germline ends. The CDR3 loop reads CASSQGGASGETQYF. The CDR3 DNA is TGCGCCAGCAGCCAAGGGGGAGCTAGTGGCGAGACCCAGTACTTC.

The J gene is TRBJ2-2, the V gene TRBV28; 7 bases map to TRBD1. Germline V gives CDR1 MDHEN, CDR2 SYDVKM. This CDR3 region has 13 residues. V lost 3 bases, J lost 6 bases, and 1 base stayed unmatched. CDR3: CASSFRGPGELFF. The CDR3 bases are TGTGCCAGCAGTTTTAGGGGGCCCGGGGAGCTGTTTTTT.

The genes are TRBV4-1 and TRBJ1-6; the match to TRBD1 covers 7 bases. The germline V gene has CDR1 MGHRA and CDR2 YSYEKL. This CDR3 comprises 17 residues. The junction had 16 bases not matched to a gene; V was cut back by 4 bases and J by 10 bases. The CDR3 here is CASSPSSDRAQSSPLHF. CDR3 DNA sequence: TGCGCCAGCAGCCCCTCGTCCGACAGGGCCCAATCGTCACCCCTCCACTTT.

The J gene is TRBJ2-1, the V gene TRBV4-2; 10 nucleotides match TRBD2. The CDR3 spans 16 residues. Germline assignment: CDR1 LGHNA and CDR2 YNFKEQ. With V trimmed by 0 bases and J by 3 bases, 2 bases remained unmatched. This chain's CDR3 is CASSQDQRGGYNEQFF. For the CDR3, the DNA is TGTGCCAGCAGCCAAGATCAGCGGGGGGGCTACAATGAGCAGTTCTTC.

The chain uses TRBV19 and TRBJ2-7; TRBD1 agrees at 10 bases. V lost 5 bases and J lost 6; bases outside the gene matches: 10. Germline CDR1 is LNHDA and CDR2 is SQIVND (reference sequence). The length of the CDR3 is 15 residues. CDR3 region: CASSLPGTGAAEQYF. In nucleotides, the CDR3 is TGTGCCAGTAGTCTCCCTGGGACAGGGGCTGCCGAGCAGTACTTC.